The entry below describes one T cell receptor beta chain. The assay was immunoSEQ multiplex PCR, and TCRdb's table has in-frame clones only and misses some. This table holds about 190,000 clones, more than 85% found once. V lost 0 bases and J 4 bases, leaving 9 bases between the germline ends. CDR3 length equals 14 residues. The germline V gene encodes CDR1 MGHRA and CDR2 YSYEKL. These data originate in a study of blood T cell repertoires in COVID-19. The clonotype originates from a woman aged 25-40 years with active or convalescent COVID-19. The material sequenced was peripheral blood. J is TRBJ2-5 and V is TRBV4-1; weak D call: TRBD2 (5 bases). CDR3 loop: CASSQDPGRETQYF. CDR3 nucleotides: TGCGCCAGCAGCCAAGATCCGGGGAGAGAGACCCAGTACTTC.